The rows below give T cell receptor beta chains drawn from one sample of a study of cytomegalovirus exposure and HLA in healthy donors. The method was immunoSEQ multiplex PCR; TCRdb's version includes in-frame clones alone and lacks a portion of them. The sample yields about 190,000 clones, roughly four fifths seen once. The sequenced sample consisted of PBMCs. The receptor source for this set is a woman aged 25 to 39 in good health and CMV-seropositive. The CDR3 runs from the conserved cysteine through the conserved F or W. A D gene is named only where the DNA matches it firmly. Some rows have no size entry. The others give once, few or many, or a class for an expanded clone.

size: .; V: TRBV2; D: .; J: TRBJ1-4; CDR3: CASSPSVRGTNEKLFF; DNA: TGTGCCAGCAGTCCCTCCGTCAGGGGAACTAATGAAAAACTGTTTTTT
size: .; V: TRBV27; D: .; J: TRBJ1-6; CDR3: CASSPAGGRGPLHF; DNA: TGTGCCAGCAGTCCAGCCGGGGGACGGGGACCCCTCCACTTT
size: .; V: TRBV5-6; D: TRBD1; J: TRBJ2-2; CDR3: CASSGQGIGELFF; DNA: TGTGCCAGCAGCGGACAGGGAATCGGGGAGCTGTTTTTT
size: few; V: TRBV2; D: TRBD1; J: TRBJ1-1; CDR3: CASKKGQAKHTEAFF; DNA: TGTGCCAGCAAAAAAGGACAGGCCAAGCACACTGAAGCTTTCTTT
size: .; V: TRBV6-1; D: .; J: TRBJ1-5; CDR3: CASSEHRDSNQPQHF; DNA: TGTGCCAGCAGTGAACACAGGGATAGCAATCAGCCCCAGCATTTT
size: .; V: TRBV27; D: .; J: TRBJ2-5; CDR3: CASSLWDNQETQYF; DNA: TGTGCCAGCAGTTTATGGGACAACCAAGAGACCCAGTACTTC
size: .; V: TRBV7-9; D: TRBD1; J: TRBJ1-1; CDR3: CASSLGTGGMNTEAFF; DNA: TGTGCCAGCAGCCTCGGGACAGGGGGCATGAACACTGAAGCTTTCTTT
size: .; V: TRBV6-5; D: .; J: TRBJ2-5; CDR3: CASSSLTVTETQYF; DNA: TGTGCCAGCAGCTCACTGACTGTTACGGAGACCCAGTACTTC
size: once; V: TRBV19; D: TRBD1; J: TRBJ1-5; CDR3: CASSATGGGNQPQHF; DNA: TGTGCCAGTAGTGCTACAGGGGGAGGCAATCAGCCCCAGCATTTT
size: .; V: TRBV14; D: TRBD2; J: TRBJ2-3; CDR3: CASSLRTSGRSDTQYF; DNA: TGTGCCAGCAGCCTCCGGACTAGCGGGAGGTCCGATACGCAGTATTTT
size: .; V: TRBV7-9; D: .; J: TRBJ2-7; CDR3: CASSLLGIYEQYF; DNA: TGTGCCAGCAGCCTCCTCGGGATATACGAGCAGTACTTC
size: few; V: TRBV7-2; D: .; J: TRBJ1-3; CDR3: CASSLGHQFSGNTIYF; DNA: TGTGCCAGCAGCCTGGGACATCAATTCTCTGGAAACACCATATATTTT
size: .; V: TRBV28; D: .; J: TRBJ1-2; CDR3: CASSLPGRGYTF; DNA: TGTGCCAGCAGTTTACCAGGGCGGGGCTACACCTTC
size: .; V: TRBV27; D: .; J: TRBJ2-5; CDR3: CASRSYQETQYF; DNA: TGTGCCAGCAGATCGTACCAAGAGACCCAGTACTTC
size: .; V: TRBV4-1; D: TRBD2; J: TRBJ2-3; CDR3: CASSGRASGTSTDTQYF; DNA: TGCGCCAGCAGCGGGAGGGCTAGTGGAACTAGCACAGATACGCAGTATTTT
size: .; V: TRBV11-3; D: .; J: TRBJ2-7; CDR3: CASSSGVEQYF; DNA: TGTGCCAGCAGCTCAGGGGTCGAGCAGTACTTC
size: .; V: TRBV9; D: .; J: TRBJ2-2; CDR3: CASSVASGELFF; DNA: TGTGCCAGCAGCGTAGCCTCCGGGGAGCTGTTTTTT
size: once; V: TRBV7-9; D: TRBD2; J: TRBJ2-3; CDR3: CASSLGPGGPRGADTQYF; DNA: TGTGCCAGCAGCTTAGGACCGGGAGGGCCAAGAGGGGCAGATACGCAGTATTTT
size: .; V: TRBV7-2; D: .; J: TRBJ2-7; CDR3: CASSETTGSYEQYF; DNA: TGTGCCAGCAGCGAGACTACGGGGTCCTACGAGCAGTACTTC
size: .; V: TRBV10-2; D: TRBD1; J: TRBJ1-6; CDR3: CASSENLGQFYNSPLHF; DNA: TGCGCCAGCAGTGAGAATCTGGGACAGTTTTACAATTCACCCCTCCACTTT
size: .; V: TRBV6-5; D: .; J: TRBJ1-4; CDR3: CASGGGPANEKLFF; DNA: TGTGCCAGCGGGGGAGGGCCGGCTAATGAAAAACTGTTTTTT
size: .; V: TRBV7-9; D: .; J: TRBJ2-7; CDR3: CASSLAGGNYEQYF; DNA: TGTGCCAGCAGCTTAGCGGGAGGTAACTACGAGCAGTACTTC
size: medium-sized; V: TRBV27; D: TRBD1; J: TRBJ2-2; CDR3: CASSTGDTGELFF; DNA: TGTGCCAGCAGTACAGGGGACACCGGGGAGCTGTTTTTT
size: .; V: TRBV12-5; D: .; J: TRBJ1-1; CDR3: CASGLALTGSMNTEAFF; DNA: TGTGCTAGTGGTTTGGCTCTCACAGGGTCTATGAACACTGAAGCTTTCTTT
size: .; V: TRBV11-3; D: TRBD1; J: TRBJ2-7; CDR3: CASRIWTGTGGLSYEQYF; DNA: TGTGCCAGCAGGATTTGGACCGGGACAGGGGGACTATCCTACGAGCAGTACTTC
size: few; V: TRBV19; D: .; J: TRBJ1-2; CDR3: CASSIAARVGYTF; DNA: TGTGCCAGTAGTATAGCGGCCAGGGTTGGCTACACCTTC
size: .; V: TRBV28; D: .; J: TRBJ2-1; CDR3: CASSLTGTNEQFF; DNA: TGTGCCAGCAGTCTAACAGGGACCAATGAGCAGTTCTTC
size: .; V: TRBV6-4; D: .; J: TRBJ1-6; CDR3: CASSAGGTENSPLHF; DNA: TGTGCCAGCAGTGCCGGGGGGACGGAAAATTCACCCCTCCACTTT
size: .; V: TRBV4-1; D: TRBD2; J: TRBJ2-7; CDR3: CASSRYRGDEQYF; DNA: TGCGCCAGCAGCCGATACCGGGGGGACGAGCAGTACTTC
size: .; V: TRBV27; D: TRBD1; J: TRBJ1-5; CDR3: CASSTQGGIGNQPQHF; DNA: TGTGCCAGCAGTACCCAGGGGGGAATAGGCAATCAGCCCCAGCATTTT
size: .; V: TRBV5-1; D: .; J: TRBJ2-7; CDR3: CASSLPGPEQYF; DNA: TGCGCCAGCAGCTTGCCAGGGCCCGAGCAGTACTTC
size: .; V: TRBV6-1; D: .; J: TRBJ2-3; CDR3: CASRAGDNLQYF; DNA: TGTGCCAGCAGGGCGGGGGACAATTTGCAGTATTTT
size: .; V: TRBV28; D: .; J: TRBJ1-2; CDR3: CASTSLGGGGNRYGYTF; DNA: TGTGCCAGCACCAGTTTAGGGGGGGGAGGAAACAGATATGGCTACACCTTC
size: .; V: TRBV6-5; D: .; J: TRBJ1-1; CDR3: CASSETGGATEAFF; DNA: TGTGCCAGCAGTGAAACCGGAGGGGCGACTGAAGCTTTCTTT
size: few; V: TRBV9; D: .; J: TRBJ1-2; CDR3: CASSVVPGDSRGYTF; DNA: TGTGCCAGCAGCGTCGTCCCCGGGGACTCTAGGGGCTACACCTTC
size: few; V: TRBV19; D: .; J: TRBJ2-7; CDR3: CASSIQAGPYEQYF; DNA: TGTGCCAGTAGTATCCAGGCAGGTCCCTACGAGCAGTACTTC
size: .; V: TRBV10-1; D: TRBD1; J: TRBJ2-1; CDR3: CASSESGQGYNEQFF; DNA: TGCGCCAGCAGTGAGTCCGGACAGGGTTACAATGAGCAGTTCTTC
size: .; V: TRBV11-2; D: .; J: TRBJ2-7; CDR3: CASSLGPGYEQYF; DNA: TGTGCCAGCAGCTTAGGTCCGGGTTACGAGCAGTACTTC
size: few; V: TRBV6-4; D: TRBD1; J: TRBJ2-3; CDR3: CASSDSETGGTDTQYF; DNA: TGTGCCAGCAGTGACTCCGAGACAGGGGGGACAGATACGCAGTATTTT
size: .; V: TRBV28; D: .; J: TRBJ1-5; CDR3: CASKGGAQQPQHF; DNA: TGTGCCAGCAAAGGGGGGGCTCAACAGCCCCAGCATTTT
size: .; V: TRBV6-5; D: .; J: TRBJ2-7; CDR3: CASRATGAYEQYF; DNA: TGTGCCAGCAGAGCGACAGGAGCCTACGAGCAGTACTTC
size: .; V: TRBV5-4; D: .; J: TRBJ2-7; CDR3: CASSPGGASVSQYF; DNA: TGTGCCAGCAGCCCGGGCGGGGCCAGTGTCTCGCAGTACTTC
size: .; V: TRBV6-5; D: .; J: TRBJ2-7; CDR3: CASSYSRYGTYEQYF; DNA: TGTGCCAGCAGTTACTCGAGGTACGGCACGTACGAGCAGTACTTC
size: .; V: TRBV5-4; D: .; J: TRBJ2-1; CDR3: CASSFGPPGLGAYNEQFF; DNA: TGTGCCAGCAGCTTTGGCCCCCCGGGACTTGGGGCTTACAATGAGCAGTTCTTC